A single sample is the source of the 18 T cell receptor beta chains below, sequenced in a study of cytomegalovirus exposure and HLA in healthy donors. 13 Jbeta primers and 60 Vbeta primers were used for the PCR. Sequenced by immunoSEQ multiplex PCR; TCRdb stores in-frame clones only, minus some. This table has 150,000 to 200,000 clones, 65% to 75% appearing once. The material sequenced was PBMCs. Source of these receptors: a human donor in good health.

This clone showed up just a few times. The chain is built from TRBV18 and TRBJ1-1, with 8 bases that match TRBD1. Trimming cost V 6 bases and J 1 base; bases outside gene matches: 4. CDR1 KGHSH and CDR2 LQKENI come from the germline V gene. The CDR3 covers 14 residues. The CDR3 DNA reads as TGTGCCAGCTCCCCCGGGACAGGGAACACTGAAGCTTTCTTT. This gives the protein CASSPGTGNTEAFF.

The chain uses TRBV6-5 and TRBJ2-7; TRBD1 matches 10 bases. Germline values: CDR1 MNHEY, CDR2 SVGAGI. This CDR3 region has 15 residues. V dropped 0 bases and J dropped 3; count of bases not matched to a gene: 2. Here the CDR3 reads CASSYSGTGDYEQYF. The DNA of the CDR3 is TGTGCCAGCAGTTACTCAGGGACAGGGGACTACGAGCAGTACTTC.

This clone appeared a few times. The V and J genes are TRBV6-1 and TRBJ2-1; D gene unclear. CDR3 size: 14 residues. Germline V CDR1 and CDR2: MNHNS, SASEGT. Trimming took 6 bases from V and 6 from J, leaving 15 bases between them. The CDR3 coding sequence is TGTGCCAGCAGCTCACAGCTATTGAGCAATGAGCAGTTCTTC. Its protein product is CASSSQLLSNEQFF.

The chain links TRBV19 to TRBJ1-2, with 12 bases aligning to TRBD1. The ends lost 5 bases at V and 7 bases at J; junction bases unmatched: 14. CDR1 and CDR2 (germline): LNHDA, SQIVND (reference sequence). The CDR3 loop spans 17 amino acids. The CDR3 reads CASSPDRDRGLSFGYTF. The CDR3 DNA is TGTGCCAGTAGTCCCGACCGGGACAGGGGGCTTTCGTTTGGCTACACCTTC.

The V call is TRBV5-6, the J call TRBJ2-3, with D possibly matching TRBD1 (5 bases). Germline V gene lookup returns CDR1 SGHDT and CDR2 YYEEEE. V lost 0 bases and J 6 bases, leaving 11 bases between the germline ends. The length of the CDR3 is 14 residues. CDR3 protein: CASSLVQARDTQYF. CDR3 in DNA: TGTGCCAGCAGCTTGGTACAGGCTCGGGATACGCAGTATTTT.

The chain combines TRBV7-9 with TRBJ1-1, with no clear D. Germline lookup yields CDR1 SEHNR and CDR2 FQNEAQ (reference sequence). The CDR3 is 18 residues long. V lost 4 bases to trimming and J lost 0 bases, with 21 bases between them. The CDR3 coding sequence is TGTGCCAGCAGCTGGCGGCCGGAAAACTTACCCATGAACACTGAAGCTTTCTTT. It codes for CASSWRPENLPMNTEAFF.

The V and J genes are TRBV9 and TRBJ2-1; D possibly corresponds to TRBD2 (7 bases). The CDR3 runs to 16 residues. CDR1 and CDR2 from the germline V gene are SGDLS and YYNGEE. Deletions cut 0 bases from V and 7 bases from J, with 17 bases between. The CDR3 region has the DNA TGTGCCAGCAGCGTAGTAAGGGGGGGCGCGTTGAATGAGCAGTTCTTC. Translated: CASSVVRGGALNEQFF.

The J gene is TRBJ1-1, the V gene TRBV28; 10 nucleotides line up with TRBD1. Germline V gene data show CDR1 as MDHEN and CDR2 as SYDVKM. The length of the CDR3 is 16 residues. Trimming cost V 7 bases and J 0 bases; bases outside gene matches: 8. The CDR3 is CASIGQGVIMNTEAFF. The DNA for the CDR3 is TGTGCCAGCATTGGACAGGGGGTTATTATGAACACTGAAGCTTTCTTT. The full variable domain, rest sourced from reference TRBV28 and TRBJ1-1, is DVKVTQSSRYLVKRTGEKVFLECVQDMDHENMFWYRQDPGLGLRLIYFSYDVKMKEKGDIPEGYSVSREKKERFSLILESASTNQTSMYLCASIGQGVIMNTEAFFGQGTRLTVV.

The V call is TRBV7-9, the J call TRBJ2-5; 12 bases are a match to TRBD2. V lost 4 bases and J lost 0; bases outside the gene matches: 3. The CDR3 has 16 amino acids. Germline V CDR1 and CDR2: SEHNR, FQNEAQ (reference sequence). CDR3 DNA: TGTGCCAGCAGCTCTTGGACTAGCGGGGACCAAGAGACCCAGTACTTC. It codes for CASSSWTSGDQETQYF.

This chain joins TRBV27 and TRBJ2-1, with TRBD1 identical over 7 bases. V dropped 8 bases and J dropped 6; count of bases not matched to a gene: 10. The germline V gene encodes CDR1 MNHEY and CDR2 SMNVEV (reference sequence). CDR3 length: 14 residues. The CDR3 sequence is CASSSQGPLNEQFF. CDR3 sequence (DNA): TGTGCCAGCTCTTCACAGGGGCCCCTCAATGAGCAGTTCTTC.

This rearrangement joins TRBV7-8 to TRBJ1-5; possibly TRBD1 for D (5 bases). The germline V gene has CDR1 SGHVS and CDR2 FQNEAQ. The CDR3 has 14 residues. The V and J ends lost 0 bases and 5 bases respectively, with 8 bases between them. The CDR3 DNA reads TGTGCCAGCAGCTTAGCCAGGGCTGATCAGCCCCAGCATTTT. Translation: CASSLARADQPQHF.

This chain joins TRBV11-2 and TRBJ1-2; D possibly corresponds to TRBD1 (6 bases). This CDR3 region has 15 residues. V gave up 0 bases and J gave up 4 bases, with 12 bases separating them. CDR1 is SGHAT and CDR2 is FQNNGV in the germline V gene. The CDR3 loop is CASSLDAQGFYGYTF. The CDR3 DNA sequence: TGTGCCAGCAGCTTAGACGCACAGGGTTTCTATGGCTACACCTTC.

This CDR3 is CASSFRMLRETQYF. In DNA, the CDR3 is TGTGCCAGCAGCTTCAGAATGTTACGAGAGACCCAGTACTTC. The chain employs TRBV7-8 and TRBJ2-5; D uncertain. The V end lost 3 bases, the J end lost 4 bases, and 12 bases lay between the germline ends. The CDR3 contains 14 residues. CDR1 SGHVS and CDR2 FQNEAQ come from the germline V gene.

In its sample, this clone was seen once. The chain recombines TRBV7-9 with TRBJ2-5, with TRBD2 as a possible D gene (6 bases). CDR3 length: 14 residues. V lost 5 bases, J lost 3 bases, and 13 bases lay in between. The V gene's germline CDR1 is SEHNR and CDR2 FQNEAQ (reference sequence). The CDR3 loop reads CASSMGGNEETQYF. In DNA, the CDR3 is TGTGCCAGCAGCATGGGGGGAAATGAAGAGACCCAGTACTTC.

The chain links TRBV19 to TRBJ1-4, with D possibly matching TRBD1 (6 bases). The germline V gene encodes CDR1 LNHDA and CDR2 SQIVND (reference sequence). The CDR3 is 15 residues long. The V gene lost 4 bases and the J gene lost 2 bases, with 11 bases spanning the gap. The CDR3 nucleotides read TGTGCCAGTAGTAATCAGGGGCACACTAATGAAAAACTGTTTTTT. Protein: CASSNQGHTNEKLFF.

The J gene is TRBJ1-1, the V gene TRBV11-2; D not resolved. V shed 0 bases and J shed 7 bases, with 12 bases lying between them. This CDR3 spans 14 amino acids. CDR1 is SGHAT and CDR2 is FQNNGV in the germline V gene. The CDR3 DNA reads TGTGCCAGCAGCTTAGATTTGAATCGGGGTGAAGCTTTCTTT. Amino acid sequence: CASSLDLNRGEAFF. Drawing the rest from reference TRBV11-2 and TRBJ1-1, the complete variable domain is EAGVAQSPRYKIIEKRQSVAFWCNPISGHATLYWYQQILGQGPKLLIQFQNNGVVDDSQLPKDRFSAERLKGVDSTLKIQPAKLEDSAVYLCASSLDLNRGEAFFGQGTRLTVV.

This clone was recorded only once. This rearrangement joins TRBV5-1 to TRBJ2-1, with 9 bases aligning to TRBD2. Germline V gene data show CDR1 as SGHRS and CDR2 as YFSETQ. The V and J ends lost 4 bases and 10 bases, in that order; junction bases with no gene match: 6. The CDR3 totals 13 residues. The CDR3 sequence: CASSKGTSSEQFF. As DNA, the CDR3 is TGCGCCAGCAGCAAGGGGACTAGCAGCGAGCAGTTCTTC.

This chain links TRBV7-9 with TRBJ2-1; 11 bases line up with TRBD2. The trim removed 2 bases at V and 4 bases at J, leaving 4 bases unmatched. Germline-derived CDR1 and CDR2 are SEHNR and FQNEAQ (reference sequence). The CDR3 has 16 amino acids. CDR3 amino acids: CASSLWGLAEYNEQFF. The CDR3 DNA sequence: TGTGCCAGCAGCTTATGGGGACTAGCGGAATACAATGAGCAGTTCTTC.